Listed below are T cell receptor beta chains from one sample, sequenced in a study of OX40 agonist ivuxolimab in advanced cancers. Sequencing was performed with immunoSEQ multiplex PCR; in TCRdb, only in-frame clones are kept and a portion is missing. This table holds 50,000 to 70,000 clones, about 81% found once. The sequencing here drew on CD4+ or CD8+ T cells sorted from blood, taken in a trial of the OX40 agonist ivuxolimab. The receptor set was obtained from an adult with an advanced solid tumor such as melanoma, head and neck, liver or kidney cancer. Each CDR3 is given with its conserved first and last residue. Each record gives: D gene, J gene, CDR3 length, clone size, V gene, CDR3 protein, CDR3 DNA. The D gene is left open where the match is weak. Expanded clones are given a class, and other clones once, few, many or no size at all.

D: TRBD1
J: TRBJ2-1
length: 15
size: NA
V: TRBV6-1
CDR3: CASSAEQGYYNEQFF
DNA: TGTGCCAGCAGTGCAGAACAGGGGTACTACAATGAGCAGTTCTTC

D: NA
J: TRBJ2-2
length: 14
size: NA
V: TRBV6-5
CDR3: CAVGRLGDTGELFF
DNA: TGTGCCGTTGGGAGGTTGGGGGACACCGGGGAGCTGTTTTTT

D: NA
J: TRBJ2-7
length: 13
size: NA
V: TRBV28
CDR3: CASSSQGIDEQYF
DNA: TGTGCCAGCAGTTCACAGGGTATAGACGAGCAGTACTTC

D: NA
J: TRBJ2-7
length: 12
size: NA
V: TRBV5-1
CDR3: CASSPGTYEQYF
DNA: TGCGCCAGCAGCCCCGGGACCTACGAGCAGTACTTC

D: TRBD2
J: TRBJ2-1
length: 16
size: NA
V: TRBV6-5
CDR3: CASSSGLAGGRNEQFF
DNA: TGTGCCAGCAGTTCCGGACTAGCGGGAGGTCGGAATGAGCAGTTCTTC

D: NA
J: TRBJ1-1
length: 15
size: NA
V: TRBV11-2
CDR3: CASSSHSGAYTEAFF
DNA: TGTGCCAGCAGCTCCCACTCGGGGGCCTACACTGAAGCTTTCTTT

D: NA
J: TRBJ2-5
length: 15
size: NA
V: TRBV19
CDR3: CASSMGPGRDETQYF
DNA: TGTGCCAGTAGTATGGGTCCCGGTAGGGATGAGACCCAGTACTTC

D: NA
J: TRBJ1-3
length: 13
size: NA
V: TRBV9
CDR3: CASSVRQGNTIYF
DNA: TGTGCCAGCAGCGTGCGACAGGGAAACACCATATATTTT

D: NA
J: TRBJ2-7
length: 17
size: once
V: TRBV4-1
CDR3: CASSQDSAGPRRYEQYF
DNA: TGCGCCAGCAGCCAAGATTCCGCCGGACCCCGTCGCTACGAGCAGTACTTC

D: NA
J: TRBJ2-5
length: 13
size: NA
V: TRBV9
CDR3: CASSVQVAGTQYF
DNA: TGTGCCAGCAGCGTACAGGTGGCGGGGACCCAGTACTTC

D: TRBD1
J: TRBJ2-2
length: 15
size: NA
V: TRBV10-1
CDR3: CASGTGGAGTGELFF
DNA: TGCGCCAGCGGGACAGGGGGCGCGGGCACCGGGGAGCTGTTTTTT